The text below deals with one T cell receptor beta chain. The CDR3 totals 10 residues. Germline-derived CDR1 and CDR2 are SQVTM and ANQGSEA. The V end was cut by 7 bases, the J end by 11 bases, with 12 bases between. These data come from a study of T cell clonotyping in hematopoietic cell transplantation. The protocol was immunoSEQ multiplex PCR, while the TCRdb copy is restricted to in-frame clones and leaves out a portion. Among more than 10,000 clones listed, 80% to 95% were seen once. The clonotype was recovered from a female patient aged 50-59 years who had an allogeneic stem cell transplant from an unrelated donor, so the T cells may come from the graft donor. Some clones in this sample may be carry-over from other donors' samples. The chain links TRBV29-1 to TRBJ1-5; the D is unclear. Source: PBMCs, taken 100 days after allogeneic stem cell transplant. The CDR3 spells CSGYYKAQHF. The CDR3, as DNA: TGCAGCGGATATTACAAGGCCCAGCATTTT.